This TCR beta chain was sequenced in a study of blood T cell repertoires in COVID-19. For the study at large: The study drew acute and convalescent COVID-19 samples from the United States, Italy and Spain. PBMCs, B-cell-depleted T cells, or T cells provided the cDNA or gDNA that made up the material.

In the original analysis: From reference gene primer amplification, estimates of nucleated cell counts were derived. Libraries were prepared by immunoSEQ multiplex PCR; TCRdb keeps only in-frame clonotypes and omits some of them. V and J calls and clone size are copied from that table; D and trimming were computed from the DNA. The sample holds under 450,000 clones, approximately 90% seen once. V was clipped by 0 bases and J by 0 bases; unmatched bases: 4. CDR3 length equals 17 residues. The germline gives CDR1 SGDLS, CDR2 YYNGEE. The sample taken for sequencing was peripheral blood. The clonotype originates from a woman aged 40 to 55 with COVID-19, enrolled during active disease. The chain joins TRBV9 to TRBJ2-2; 8 positions agree with TRBD2. This CDR3 is CASSVVAGGTNTGELFF. CDR3 nucleotides: TGTGCCAGCAGCGTAGTGGCGGGGGGAACGAACACCGGGGAGCTGTTTTTT.